The 4 T cell receptor gamma chains in this list originate from one sample, sequenced in a study of γδ T cells in repeated Plasmodium falciparum infection. TCRdb redid the clone calls on the multiplex PCR reads with CATT. The sample lists about 26,000 gamma-chain clones; 3% were seen once. Gammadelta T cells were flow-sorted from PBMC into Vgamma9/Vdelta2+ and Vdelta2-negative populations for bulk analysis. Sequencing was carried out using gamma-delta T cells from blood. All receptors come from a pool of human donors (malaria-infected and uninfected, not separated).

There are a few counts of this clone. The protein that TCRdb holds for this DNA derives from a much larger clone and differs from the translated DNA at residue 3, which likely indicates a read error; the protein shown here is translated from the DNA. V usage is TRGV9 and J usage is TRGJP. TCRdb gives no J gene; it was assigned here by matching the DNA to germline. From germline, CDR1 is GITISATS and CDR2 ISYDGTV (reference sequence). This CDR3 has 13 residues. Trimming took 12 bases from V and 9 from J; bases not matched to a gene: 8. As DNA, the CDR3 is TGTGCCATGTTAGGGTTGGGCAAAAAAATCAAGGTATTT. Translated: CAMLGLGKKIKVF.

This chain links TRGV9 with TRGJP. The J gene was not available in TCRdb and was assigned here by matching the DNA to germline segments. CDR1 and CDR2 from the germline V gene are GITISATS and ISYDGTV (reference sequence). Losses at the gene ends were 4 bases for V and 2 bases for J; bases not matched to a gene: 8. The CDR3 runs to 18 residues. This chain's CDR3 is CALWEPRRQELGKKIKVF. The DNA for the CDR3 is TGTGCCTTGTGGGAACCCAGGCGGCAAGAGTTGGGCAAAAAAATCAAGGTATTT.

Concerning this clone itself: The mismatch at residue 3 between this DNA's translation and the TCRdb protein of a much larger clone likely reflects a read error; the protein shown is translated from the DNA. The chain employs TRGV4 and TRGJ1 or TRGJ2. TCRdb leaves out the J gene; it was filled in here by matching the DNA to germline. Germline CDR1 and CDR2: EGSTGY and YDSYTSSV. The CDR3 contains 17 residues. CDR3 sequence reads: CAAWDGNSRANYYKKLF. CDR3 coding DNA: TGTGCCGCCTGGGACGGAAATTCCCGTGCCAATTATTATAAGAAACTCTTT.

In this sample, this clone turned up a few times. Translating this DNA gives a protein that differs at residue 5 from the TCRdb one, which belongs to a much larger clone; a read error is likely, and the protein shown is this translation. The rearrangement links TRGV3 to TRGJ1 or TRGJ2. TCRdb supplies no J gene; here it was assigned by aligning the nucleotide sequence to germline. The germline CDR1 and CDR2 sequences are VTNTFY and YDVSTARD (reference sequence). The CDR3 is 9 residues long. Unmatched junction bases numbered 2, after V lost 7 bases and J lost 8 bases. CDR3 sequence: CATCHKKLF. In DNA, the CDR3 is TGTGCCACCTGTCATAAGAAACTCTTT.